The present T cell receptor (beta chain) was sequenced within a study of blood T cell repertoires in COVID-19. Study-level information: From the United States, Italy and Spain came samples of acute and convalescent COVID-19. Sample material is recorded as cDNA or gDNA derived from T cells, B-cell-depleted T cells, or PBMCs.

The CDR3 totals 11 residues. The germline V gene has CDR1 SGHAT and CDR2 FQNNGV. V lost 5 bases to trimming and J lost 12 bases, with 11 bases between them. Per the authors' pipeline: For nucleated cells, counts were estimated from reference gene primer amplification. TCRdb's copy holds only in-frame clones and misses some; the assay was immunoSEQ multiplex PCR. V and J calls and clone size are as listed in that table; D and trimming were resolved from the DNA. The sample records around 260,000 clones, around 87% being singletons. The chain links TRBV11-2 to TRBJ2-1, with D possibly TRBD1 on 6 matching bases. Input material: peripheral blood. The receptor was isolated from a woman in her forties or fifties with acute or convalescent COVID-19. CDR3 coding DNA: TGTGCCAGCAGCCAGGGGTACAGGCAGTTCTTC. Amino acid sequence: CASSQGYRQFF.